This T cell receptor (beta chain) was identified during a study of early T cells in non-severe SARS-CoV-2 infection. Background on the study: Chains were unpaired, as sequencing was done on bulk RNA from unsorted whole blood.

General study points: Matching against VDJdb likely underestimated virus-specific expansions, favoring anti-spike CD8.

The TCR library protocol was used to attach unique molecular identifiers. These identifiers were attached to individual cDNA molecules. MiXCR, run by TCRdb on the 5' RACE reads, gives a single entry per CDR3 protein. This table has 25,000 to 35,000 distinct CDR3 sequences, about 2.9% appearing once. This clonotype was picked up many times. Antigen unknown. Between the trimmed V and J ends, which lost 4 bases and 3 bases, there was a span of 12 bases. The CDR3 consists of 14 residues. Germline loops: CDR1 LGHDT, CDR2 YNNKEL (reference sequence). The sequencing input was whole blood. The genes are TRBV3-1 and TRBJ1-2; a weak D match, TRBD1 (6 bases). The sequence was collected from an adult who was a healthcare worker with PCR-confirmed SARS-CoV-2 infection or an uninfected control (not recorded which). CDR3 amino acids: CASSLRAGDYGYTF. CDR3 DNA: TGTGCCAGCAGCCTAAGGGCAGGGGACTATGGCTACACCTTC.